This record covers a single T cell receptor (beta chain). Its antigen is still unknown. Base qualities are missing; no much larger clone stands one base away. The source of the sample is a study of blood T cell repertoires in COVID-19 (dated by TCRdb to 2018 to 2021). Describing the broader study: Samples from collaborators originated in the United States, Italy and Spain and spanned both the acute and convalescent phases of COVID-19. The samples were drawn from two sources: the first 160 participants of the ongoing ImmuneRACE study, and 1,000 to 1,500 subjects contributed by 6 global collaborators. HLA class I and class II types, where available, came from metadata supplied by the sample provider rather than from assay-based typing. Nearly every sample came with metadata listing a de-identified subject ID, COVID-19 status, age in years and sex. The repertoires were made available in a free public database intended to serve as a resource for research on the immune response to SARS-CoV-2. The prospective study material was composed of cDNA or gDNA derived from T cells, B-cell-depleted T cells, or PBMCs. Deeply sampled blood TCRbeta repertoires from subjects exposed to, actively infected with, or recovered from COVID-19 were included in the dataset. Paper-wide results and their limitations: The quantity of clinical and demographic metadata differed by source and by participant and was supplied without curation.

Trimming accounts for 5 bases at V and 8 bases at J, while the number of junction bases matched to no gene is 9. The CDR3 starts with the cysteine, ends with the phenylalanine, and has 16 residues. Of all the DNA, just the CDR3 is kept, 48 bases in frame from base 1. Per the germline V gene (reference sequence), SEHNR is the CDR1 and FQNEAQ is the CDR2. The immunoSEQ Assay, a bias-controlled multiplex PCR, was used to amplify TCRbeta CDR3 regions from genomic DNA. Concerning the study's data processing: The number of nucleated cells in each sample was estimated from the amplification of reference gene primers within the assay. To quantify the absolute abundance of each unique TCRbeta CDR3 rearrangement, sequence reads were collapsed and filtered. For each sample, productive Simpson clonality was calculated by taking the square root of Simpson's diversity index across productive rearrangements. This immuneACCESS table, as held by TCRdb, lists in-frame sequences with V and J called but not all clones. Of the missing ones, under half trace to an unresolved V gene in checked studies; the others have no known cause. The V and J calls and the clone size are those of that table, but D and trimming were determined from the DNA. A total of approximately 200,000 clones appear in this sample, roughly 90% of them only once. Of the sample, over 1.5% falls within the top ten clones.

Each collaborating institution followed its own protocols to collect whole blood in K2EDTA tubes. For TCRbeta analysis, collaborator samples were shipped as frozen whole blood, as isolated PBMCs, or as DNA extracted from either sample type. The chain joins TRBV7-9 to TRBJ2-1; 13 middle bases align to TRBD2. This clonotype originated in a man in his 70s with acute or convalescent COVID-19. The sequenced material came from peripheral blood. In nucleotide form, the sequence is TGTGCCAGCAGCCCATGGGGACTAGCGGGAACAGATGAGCAGTTCTTC. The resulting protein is CASSPWGLAGTDEQFF. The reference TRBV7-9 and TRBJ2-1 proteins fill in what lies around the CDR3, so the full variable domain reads DTGVSQNPRHKITKRGQNVTFRCDPISEHNRLYWYRQTLGQGPEFLTYFQNEAQLEKSRLLSDRFSAERPKGSFSTLEIQRTEQGDSAMYLCASSPWGLAGTDEQFFGPGTRLTVL.